This TCR beta chain was profiled in a study of metastatic and nonmetastatic thyroid tumors. Study-wide context: It was across blood and tumor or nodule tissue from malignant and benign thyroid patients that repertoires were compared.

Authors' methods: A classifier of distant metastasis in papillary thyroid cancer was built from CDR3 differences (across clinicopathological groups). TCRdb re-clonotyped the PCR reads through MiXCR. The V and J calls, along with clone size, are taken from TCRdb and not from the paper's own processing. The sample holds under 15,000 clones, around 21% seen once. This clone was detected ten times or more. Its antigen is undetermined. This sample also contains other DNA sequences that code for the same CDR3. General study points: Reports indicated that malignant thyroid tumors showed significantly higher TCR beta diversity than benign nodules did, in blood and tumor.

Thyroid surgery had not been preceded by any treatment in any patient. Input material: adjacent normal tissue. This receptor was obtained from a female donor with papillary thyroid cancer or a benign thyroid nodule (not recorded which). Some clones in this sample may be carry-over from other donors' samples.

The CDR3 sequence: CASSLVGMGRETQYF. In nucleotides, the CDR3 is TGTGCCAGCAGCTTGGTAGGGATGGGGCGAGAGACCCAGTACTTC. The chain couples TRBV7-2 to TRBJ2-5; maybe TRBD1 (5 bases). Deletions cut 3 bases from V and 4 bases from J, with 15 bases between. The V gene's germline CDR1 is SGHTA and CDR2 FQGNSA. The CDR3 has 15 residues.